The subject of this entry is one T cell receptor beta chain. Its antigen remains unidentified. This specimen belongs to a study of shared clonotypes between healthy human individuals. The wider study: Donors had three CD4 naive, three CD4 memory, two CD8 naive and one CD8 memory plate apiece.

Broader study findings: When compared with the clonotypes that were shared by all four sorted-subset donors, the non-shared clonotypes turned out to have lower generation probabilities.

The CDR3 is made up of 15 amino acids. Germline CDR1 and CDR2: KGHSH and LQKENI. The V and J ends lost 0 bases and 10 bases, in that order; junction bases with no gene match: 6. Researchers ran the assay at a deep level. Sequenced by immunoSEQ multiplex PCR; TCRdb stores in-frame clones only, minus some. The data contain a few million clones, approximately 92% of them singletons. Healthy and HIV-negative, the adult donors had no recent acute infections or vaccinations. The receptor's source is a man aged 18 to 30 in good health. The chain couples TRBV18 to TRBJ2-1; 10 bases match TRBD2. The sequenced sample consisted of naive CD4+ T cells sorted from blood. Regarding subset: CD45RA+ positively selected. DNA of the CDR3: TGTGCCAGCTCACCACCGAGCGGGGGGGCTTACGAGCAGTTCTTC. Its protein is CASSPPSGGAYEQFF.